This paragraph reports one TCR beta chain. The antigen it binds to is not known. No much larger clone is present one base from it, and per-base qualities are unavailable. The CDR3 starts with the cysteine, ends with the phenylalanine, and has 13 residues. The entry retains the CDR3 DNA only, 39 bases that are in frame from base 1. V was cut back by 4 bases and J by 1 base, leaving a gap of 7 bases between them. CDR1 is given as GTSNPN and CDR2 as SVGIG, both from the germline V gene (reference sequence). This sample stems from a study of a mutant IDH1 vaccine in newly diagnosed glioma (dated by TCRdb to the early 2020s). Background for the entire study: Eight vaccinations were administered to patients in weeks 1, 3, 5, 7, 11, 15, 19 and 23, corresponding to visits V03 through V10. Longitudinal TCRB deep sequencing was done for some 26 treated patients, wherever samples were available for exploratory analyses. Vaccination was initiated 4-6 weeks after radiotherapy alone, or concurrently with temozolomide cycles in the chemotherapy-containing groups. Six visits were used for peripheral blood collection: V03 (baseline), V05, V07, V10, V12 and V13. Before enrollment, most patients had been given radiochemotherapy with temozolomide as standard therapy, while the rest had received either radiotherapy alone or temozolomide alone. Of the roughly 34 treated patients, around 62% were male and 37.5% were female, and a mean age of 40.4 years was recorded. What the research found in general, with its limitations: Immune responses induced by the vaccine were seen in approximately 93% of patients across multiple MHC alleles. It was noted by the authors that analyses of patient blood samples could not be reproduced owing to sample limitations. No apparent relationship was observed between pseudoprogression and alterations in the top peripheral T cell clonotypes detected by TCRB sequencing. Availability determined which PBMC samples were chosen for TCRB deep sequencing.

The time point label on this specimen signifies: week 5, during vaccination. A 20-mer mutant IDH1 peptide at 300 micrograms in Montanide made up each vaccine dose, which was injected subcutaneously together with topical imiquimod. All donors had newly diagnosed IDH1-mutant astrocytomas of WHO grade 3 or 4 that showed loss of nuclear ATRX. The samples were drawn from NOA16, a multicentre, single-arm, open-label phase I trial in Germany that tested a mutant IDH1 peptide vaccine in humans for the first time. Genomic DNA for TCRB sequencing was extracted from EDTA blood using the DNeasy Blood and Tissue Kit. The library relied on the immunoSEQ multiplex PCR assay. Rearranged TCR beta chain sequences were amplified with the hsTCRB Kit following the manufacturer's protocol. TCRB libraries were sequenced on an Illumina MiSeq. The study's processing was this. The proprietary platform of the kit vendor was used for demultiplexing, trimming and gene mapping. This immuneACCESS table, as held by TCRdb, lists in-frame sequences with V and J called but not all clones. Of the missing ones, under half trace to an unresolved V gene in checked studies; the others have no known cause. V, J and clone size are those of that table, while D and trimming were read from the DNA. The sample table holds some 35,000 clones, of which about four fifths were seen once. Around 10% of the sample rests with the top ten.

Sequences were derived from PBMCs, sampled from a glioma patient whose treatment included an IDH1 peptide vaccine. This TCR was recovered from a man over 45 with glioma. The chain is assembled from TRBV30 and TRBJ2-2; the D gene identity is not certain. In nucleotide form, the sequence is TGTGCCTGGACCCGGGTGAACACCGGGGAGCTGTTTTTT. The encoded protein is CAWTRVNTGELFF.